One TCR beta chain is described in this entry. The identical CDR3 is also encoded by other nucleotide sequences in the sample. The data stem from a study of blood T cell repertoires in COVID-19. Background on the study: The cDNA or gDNA used as material had been derived from T cells, B-cell-depleted T cells, or PBMCs.

The protocol was immunoSEQ multiplex PCR, while the TCRdb copy is restricted to in-frame clones and leaves out a portion. The sample yields roughly 69,000 clones, approximately 79% seen once. Sequenced: peripheral blood. The sequence was collected from a woman between 50 and 59 years old with acute or convalescent COVID-19.

The CDR3, as DNA: TGTGCCACCAGCTCCGGGACTAGCGGGTACAATGAGCAGTTCTTC. This codes for CATSSGTSGYNEQFF. The chain employs TRBV24-1 and TRBJ2-1, with 12 nucleotides matching TRBD2. Losses at the gene ends were 7 bases for V and 4 bases for J; bases not matched to a gene: 4. Looked up from germline, CDR1 is KGHDR and CDR2 is SFDVKD. CDR3 length: 15 amino acids.